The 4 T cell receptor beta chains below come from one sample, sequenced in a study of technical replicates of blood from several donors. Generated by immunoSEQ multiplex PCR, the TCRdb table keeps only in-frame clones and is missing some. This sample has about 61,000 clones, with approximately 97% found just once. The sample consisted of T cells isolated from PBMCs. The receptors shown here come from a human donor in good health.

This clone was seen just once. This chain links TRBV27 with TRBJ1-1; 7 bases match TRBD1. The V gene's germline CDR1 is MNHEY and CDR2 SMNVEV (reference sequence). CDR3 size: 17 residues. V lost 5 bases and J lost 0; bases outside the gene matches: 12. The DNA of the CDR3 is TGTGCCAGCAGTCCGATAATCTACAGGGGAATGAACACTGAAGCTTTCTTT. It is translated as CASSPIIYRGMNTEAFF.

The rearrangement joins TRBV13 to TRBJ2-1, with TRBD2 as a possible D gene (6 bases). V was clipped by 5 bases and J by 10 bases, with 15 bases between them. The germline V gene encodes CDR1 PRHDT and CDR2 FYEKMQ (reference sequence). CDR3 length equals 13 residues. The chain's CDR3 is CASSAGFVEEQFF. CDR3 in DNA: TGTGCCAGCAGCGCGGGGTTCGTCGAAGAGCAGTTCTTC.

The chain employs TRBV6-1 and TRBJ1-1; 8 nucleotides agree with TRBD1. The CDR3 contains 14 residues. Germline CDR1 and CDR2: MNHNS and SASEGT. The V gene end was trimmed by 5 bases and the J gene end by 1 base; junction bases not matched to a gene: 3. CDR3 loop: CASSWTGPNTEAFF. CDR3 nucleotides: TGTGCCAGCAGTTGGACAGGGCCGAACACTGAAGCTTTCTTT.

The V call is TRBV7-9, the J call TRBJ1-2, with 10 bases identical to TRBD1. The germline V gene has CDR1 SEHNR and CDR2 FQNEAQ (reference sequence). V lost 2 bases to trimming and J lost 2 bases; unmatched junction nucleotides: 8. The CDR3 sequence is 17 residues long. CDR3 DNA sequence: TGTGCCAGCAGCTTAAGGGGACAGGGGCCTTTAAACTATGGCTACACCTTC. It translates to CASSLRGQGPLNYGYTF.